Detailed here is one T cell receptor (beta chain). What it recognizes is unknown. Generated by immunoSEQ multiplex PCR, the TCRdb table keeps only in-frame clones and is missing some. This table holds around 22,000 clones, approximately 88% found once. The data belong to a study of T cells in localized non-small cell lung cancer. Points from the study as a whole: Heterogeneity within the tumor remains possible, as just one region underwent sequencing. There was an association of higher blood T cell density with longer overall survival. There were a median around 57 of the top 100 tumor clones appearing in adjacent lung.

V was clipped by 5 bases and J by 0 bases, with 11 bases between them. The CDR3 is 16 amino acids. From germline, CDR1 is SEHNR and CDR2 FQNEAQ (reference sequence). V and J are TRBV7-9 and TRBJ2-6, with no clear D. The TCR originated in a woman aged 35 to 70 with stage III lung adenocarcinoma. Sequences were derived from peripheral blood mononuclear cells, sampled before any cancer treatment. The CDR3 nucleotides read TGTGCCAGCAGCCCCTTCGCGAGCTCTGGGGCCAACGTCCTGACTTTC. Its protein product is CASSPFASSGANVLTF.